The 20 T cell receptor beta chains presented below share a single source sample, sequenced in a study of T cell repertoires in cytomegalovirus infection. The antigens of these receptors remain unknown. TCRdb re-called the reads through MiXCR, storing one row per CDR3 protein. In the table there are around 120,000 distinct CDR3 sequences, 20% to 30% of which are singletons. Material: PBMCs, sequenced either directly or after in vitro stimulation (not recorded which). The source of these receptors is a human donor in good health (CMV status not recorded). Some clones in this sample may be carry-over from other donors' samples.

This clonotype was observed a handful of times. The chain recombines TRBV7-9 with TRBJ2-1, with 10 bases matching TRBD2. Germline V lookup: CDR1 SEHNR, CDR2 FQNEAQ (reference sequence). This CDR3 is built from 16 residues. Trimming at V came to 4 bases and at J to 1 base, leaving 4 bases not matched to a gene. CDR3 DNA: TGTGCCAGCAGCTCCCCAGCGGGAGGGTCCTACAATGAGCAGTTCTTC. Protein: CASSSPAGGSYNEQFF.

This clonotype has only a few counts. The V and J genes are TRBV12-3 or TRBV12-4 and TRBJ1-1, with TRBD1 matching 7 bases. V lost 4 bases to trimming and J lost 2 bases; unmatched junction nucleotides: 4. There are 14 residues in the CDR3. This CDR3 is CASSWGTVNTEAFF. The CDR3 DNA reads as TGTGCCAGCAGTTGGGGGACAGTAAACACTGAAGCTTTCTTT.

This clonotype was detected ten times or more. The V gene is TRBV25-1, the J gene TRBJ1-5, with 7 bases identical to TRBD1. Germline CDR1 is MGHDK and CDR2 is SYGVNS. V shed 1 base, J shed 3 bases, and the junction held 24 bases outside the gene matches. The CDR3 has 22 residues. CDR3 region: CASSEFDGMGHRGGVDNQPQHF. In DNA form, the CDR3 reads TGTGCCAGCAGTGAATTCGATGGGATGGGACACAGGGGCGGCGTTGACAATCAGCCCCAGCATTTT.

The genes are TRBV29-1 and TRBJ2-3; D unclear. The germline V and J ends were trimmed by 4 bases and 2 bases, with 7 bases remaining between them. The CDR3 covers 12 residues. Germline V CDR1 and CDR2: SQVTM, ANQGSEA. The CDR3 DNA is TGCAGCGTTGTAGGGTTCACAGATACGCAGTATTTT. Residues: CSVVGFTDTQYF.

The chain recombines TRBV28 with TRBJ2-1, with D maybe TRBD2 (6 bases). The CDR3 is made up of 15 amino acids. Germline V gene lookup returns CDR1 MDHEN and CDR2 SYDVKM. Deletions cut 2 bases from V and 4 bases from J, with 12 bases between. CDR3 sequence: CASSLAGHGYNEQFF. The DNA for the CDR3 is TGTGCCAGCAGTTTAGCGGGGCACGGGTACAATGAGCAGTTCTTC.

CDR3 amino acids: CASNKRQIETQYF. CDR3 DNA: TGTGCCAGCAATAAAAGACAGATAGAGACCCAGTACTTC. The chain couples TRBV2 to TRBJ2-5; a possible D gene is TRBD1 (5 bases). The CDR3 spans 13 residues. The germline CDR1 and CDR2 sequences are SNHLY and FYNNEI. Trimming removed 7 bases at V and 4 bases at J, with 13 bases between.

Many counts were recorded for this clonotype. The chain joins TRBV11-3 to TRBJ1-6; the D is unclear. The V and J ends lost 0 bases and 0 bases respectively, with 12 bases between them. The CDR3 has 18 residues. Germline V CDR1 and CDR2: SGHNT, YENEEA. The CDR3 here is CASSLDQSGSSYNSPLHF. The CDR3 DNA follows: TGTGCCAGCAGCTTAGATCAATCGGGGTCCTCCTATAATTCACCCCTCCACTTT.

This clonotype was seen only a few times. The chain combines TRBV6-2 or TRBV6-3 with TRBJ2-7; D is possibly TRBD2 (6 bases). Germline V gene data show CDR1 as MNHEY and CDR2 as SVGEGT. Trimming stripped 8 bases from V and 3 bases from J, with 11 bases between. The CDR3 spans 12 residues. CDR3: CASGGHNYEQYV. The CDR3 DNA reads as TGTGCCAGCGGAGGGCATAACTACGAGCAGTACGTC.

This clonotype was picked up many times. The rearrangement joins TRBV7-2 to TRBJ2-1; 10 nucleotides line up with TRBD2. The CDR3 is 15 residues long. Per the germline V gene, CDR1 is SGHTA and CDR2 is FQGNSA. Trimming at V came to 5 bases and at J to 4 bases, leaving 5 bases not matched to a gene. In DNA form, the CDR3 reads TGTGCCAGCAGCACAACTAGCGGGGTATACAATGAGCAGTTCTTC. Its translation is CASSTTSGVYNEQFF.

This clonotype was counted a few times. V is TRBV2 and J is TRBJ1-1; tentative D call: TRBD1 (6 bases). The CDR3 spans 15 residues. Between the trimmed V and J ends, which lost 7 bases and 9 bases, there was a span of 24 bases. The V gene's germline CDR1 is SNHLY and CDR2 FYNNEI. CDR3 amino acids: CASTGTPGATEQAFF. The CDR3 bases are TGTGCCAGCACAGGGACACCCGGGGCTACTGAGCAAGCTTTCTTT.

This chain uses TRBV5-8 with TRBJ2-3; D remains unclear. CDR1 is SGHTS, CDR2 YDEGEE, per germline. CDR3 length: 13 amino acids. The V end lost 0 bases, the J end lost 6 bases, and 8 bases lay between the germline ends. The CDR3 DNA reads TGTGCCAGCAGCTTGGTCAATGAGGATACGCAGTATTTT. This sequence encodes CASSLVNEDTQYF.

The chain couples TRBV6-6 to TRBJ2-7; D is possibly TRBD1 (5 bases). This CDR3 contains 16 residues. Trimming removed 2 bases from V and 6 bases from J, with 20 bases in between. Germline CDR1 MNHNY, CDR2 SVGAGI (reference sequence). The CDR3 loop reads CASSYTPPSIRGEQYV. The CDR3 nucleotides are TGTGCCAGCAGTTACACTCCCCCTTCTATTAGGGGCGAGCAGTACGTC.

The chain has TRBV15 and TRBJ2-3; the match to TRBD2 covers 7 bases. Germline CDR1 LNHNV, CDR2 YYDKDF (reference sequence). J was trimmed by 6 bases and V by 0 bases; bases with no gene match: 6. CDR3 length: 15 residues. In nucleotides, the CDR3 is TGTGCCACCAGCAGAGATGTAGCGGGTAAGGATACGCAGTATTTT. It encodes CATSRDVAGKDTQYF.

The chain recombines TRBV6-5 with TRBJ1-6; D is unresolved. Germline lookup yields CDR1 MNHEY and CDR2 SVGAGI. Trimming pared 6 bases from V and 0 bases from J, leaving 9 bases between. The CDR3 sequence is 15 residues long. The CDR3 DNA reads as TGTGCCAGCAGCGCGGGGAGCTCCTATAATTCACCCCTCCACTTT. Translated, it gives CASSAGSSYNSPLHF.

At least ten counts were recorded for this clonotype. The chain employs TRBV7-2 and TRBJ2-2; 10 bases fit TRBD1. This CDR3 is built from 17 residues. Germline lookup yields CDR1 SGHTA and CDR2 FQGNSA. The V and J ends lost 4 bases and 2 bases, in that order; junction bases with no gene match: 7. The CDR3 DNA sequence: TGTGCCAGCAGCTCCGGGGACAGGGGAAAAAACACCGGGGAGCTGTTTTTT. The encoded protein is CASSSGDRGKNTGELFF.

This clonotype was counted a few times. The V call is TRBV6-2 or TRBV6-3, the J call TRBJ2-1; TRBD2 matches 11 bases. This CDR3 is 17 amino acids long. V was clipped by 2 bases and J by 6 bases; unmatched bases: 9. Per the germline V gene, CDR1 is MNHEY and CDR2 is SVGEGT. CDR3 loop: CASSYETSGTLGNEQFF. The CDR3 coding sequence is TGTGCCAGCAGTTACGAGACTAGCGGGACCCTCGGCAATGAGCAGTTCTTC.

On this clonotype: This CDR3 fails to terminate in the conserved phenylalanine or tryptophan, so it likely reflects a read error. J is TRBJ1-2 and V is TRBV28; possible D gene TRBD1, 5 bases. Trimming shortened V by 7 bases and J by 2 bases, and 17 bases separated the two germline ends. CDR1 and CDR2 (germline): MDHEN, SYDVKM. This CDR3 spans 15 amino acids. In nucleotides, the CDR3 is TGTGCCAGCACCCTCCCGGGACGGATAAACTATGGCTACACCTAC. Amino acids: CASTLPGRINYGYTY.

The count of this clonotype is one. This chain links TRBV4-1 with TRBJ2-5; a weak D match, TRBD1 (5 bases). The germline V and J ends were trimmed by 1 base and 3 bases, with 12 bases remaining between them. The germline V gene encodes CDR1 MGHRA and CDR2 YSYEKL. There are 15 residues in the CDR3. The CDR3 loop reads CASSQVWGGEETQYF. CDR3 bases: TGCGCCAGCAGCCAAGTTTGGGGCGGTGAAGAGACCCAGTACTTC.

This chain links TRBV12-3 or TRBV12-4 with TRBJ2-2; no firm D call. V lost 3 bases and J lost 0, with 11 bases in between. The CDR3 contains 16 residues. In DNA, the CDR3 is TGTGCCAGCAGTTTGTTTAAACCCGCGAACACCGGGGAGCTGTTTTTT. Amino acids: CASSLFKPANTGELFF.

This chain joins TRBV7-2 and TRBJ2-7; D remains unclear. The V end was cut by 1 base, the J end by 3 bases, with 7 bases between. This CDR3 spans 13 amino acids. Per the germline V gene, CDR1 is SGHTA and CDR2 is FQGNSA. Written as DNA, the CDR3 is TGTGCCAGCAGCTTAGGGCCGAACTACGAGCAGTACTTC. It encodes CASSLGPNYEQYF.